This record concerns one T cell receptor beta chain sequence. The antigen is undetermined. TCRdb's table, derived via immunoSEQ multiplex PCR, lists solely in-frame clones and lacks some. The sample has 1.5 million to 2.5 million clones, about 95% seen once. This sample is part of a study of shared clonotypes between healthy human individuals. CD45RO-negative, CCR7-positively selected cells formed the naive CD8 fraction, excluding terminally differentiated effector memory CD45RA+ cells. All donors qualified as healthy HIV-negative adults and had experienced no recent acute infections or vaccinations. Study-level points and caveats: Among four donors, approximately 5% of naive CD4 clonotypes were found in common.

The sequencing input was naive CD8+ T cells sorted from blood. This TCR was recovered from a man aged 18 to 29 in good health.

In DNA form, the CDR3 reads TGTGCCAGCAGCCCCATGGGGACTGAAGCTTTCTTT. Translation: CASSPMGTEAFF. The V call is TRBV5-8, the J call TRBJ1-1, with D uncertain. Trimming removed 4 bases from V and 5 bases from J, with 9 bases in between. Germline V CDR1 and CDR2: SGHTS, YDEGEE. The CDR3 is 12 amino acids.